This T cell receptor (beta chain) was obtained from a study of patients and donors after allogeneic stem cell transplantation. TCRdb re-called the RT-PCR reads with MiXCR, one entry per CDR3 protein. This sample carries hundreds of thousands of distinct CDR3 sequences, roughly 17% of them seen once, and the ten largest clones take around 7.9%. This CDR3 is built from 15 residues. Germline V gives CDR1 SQVTM, CDR2 ANQGSEA. Trimming cost V 6 bases and J 0 bases, with 14 bases left between them. This TCR was sampled from a human donor who was either an allogeneic HSCT recipient or a stem cell or donor lymphocyte infusion donor (not recorded which). It is not recorded whose cells these are; they may come from a transplant donor. Material for sequencing was blood, either unsorted or a sorted T cell fraction (not recorded which). This chain links TRBV29-1 with TRBJ1-4; TRBD1 is a possible D gene (5 bases). The CDR3: CSVTDTLATNEKLFF. The CDR3 nucleotides are TGCAGCGTGACGGACACTCTTGCAACTAATGAAAAACTGTTTTTT.